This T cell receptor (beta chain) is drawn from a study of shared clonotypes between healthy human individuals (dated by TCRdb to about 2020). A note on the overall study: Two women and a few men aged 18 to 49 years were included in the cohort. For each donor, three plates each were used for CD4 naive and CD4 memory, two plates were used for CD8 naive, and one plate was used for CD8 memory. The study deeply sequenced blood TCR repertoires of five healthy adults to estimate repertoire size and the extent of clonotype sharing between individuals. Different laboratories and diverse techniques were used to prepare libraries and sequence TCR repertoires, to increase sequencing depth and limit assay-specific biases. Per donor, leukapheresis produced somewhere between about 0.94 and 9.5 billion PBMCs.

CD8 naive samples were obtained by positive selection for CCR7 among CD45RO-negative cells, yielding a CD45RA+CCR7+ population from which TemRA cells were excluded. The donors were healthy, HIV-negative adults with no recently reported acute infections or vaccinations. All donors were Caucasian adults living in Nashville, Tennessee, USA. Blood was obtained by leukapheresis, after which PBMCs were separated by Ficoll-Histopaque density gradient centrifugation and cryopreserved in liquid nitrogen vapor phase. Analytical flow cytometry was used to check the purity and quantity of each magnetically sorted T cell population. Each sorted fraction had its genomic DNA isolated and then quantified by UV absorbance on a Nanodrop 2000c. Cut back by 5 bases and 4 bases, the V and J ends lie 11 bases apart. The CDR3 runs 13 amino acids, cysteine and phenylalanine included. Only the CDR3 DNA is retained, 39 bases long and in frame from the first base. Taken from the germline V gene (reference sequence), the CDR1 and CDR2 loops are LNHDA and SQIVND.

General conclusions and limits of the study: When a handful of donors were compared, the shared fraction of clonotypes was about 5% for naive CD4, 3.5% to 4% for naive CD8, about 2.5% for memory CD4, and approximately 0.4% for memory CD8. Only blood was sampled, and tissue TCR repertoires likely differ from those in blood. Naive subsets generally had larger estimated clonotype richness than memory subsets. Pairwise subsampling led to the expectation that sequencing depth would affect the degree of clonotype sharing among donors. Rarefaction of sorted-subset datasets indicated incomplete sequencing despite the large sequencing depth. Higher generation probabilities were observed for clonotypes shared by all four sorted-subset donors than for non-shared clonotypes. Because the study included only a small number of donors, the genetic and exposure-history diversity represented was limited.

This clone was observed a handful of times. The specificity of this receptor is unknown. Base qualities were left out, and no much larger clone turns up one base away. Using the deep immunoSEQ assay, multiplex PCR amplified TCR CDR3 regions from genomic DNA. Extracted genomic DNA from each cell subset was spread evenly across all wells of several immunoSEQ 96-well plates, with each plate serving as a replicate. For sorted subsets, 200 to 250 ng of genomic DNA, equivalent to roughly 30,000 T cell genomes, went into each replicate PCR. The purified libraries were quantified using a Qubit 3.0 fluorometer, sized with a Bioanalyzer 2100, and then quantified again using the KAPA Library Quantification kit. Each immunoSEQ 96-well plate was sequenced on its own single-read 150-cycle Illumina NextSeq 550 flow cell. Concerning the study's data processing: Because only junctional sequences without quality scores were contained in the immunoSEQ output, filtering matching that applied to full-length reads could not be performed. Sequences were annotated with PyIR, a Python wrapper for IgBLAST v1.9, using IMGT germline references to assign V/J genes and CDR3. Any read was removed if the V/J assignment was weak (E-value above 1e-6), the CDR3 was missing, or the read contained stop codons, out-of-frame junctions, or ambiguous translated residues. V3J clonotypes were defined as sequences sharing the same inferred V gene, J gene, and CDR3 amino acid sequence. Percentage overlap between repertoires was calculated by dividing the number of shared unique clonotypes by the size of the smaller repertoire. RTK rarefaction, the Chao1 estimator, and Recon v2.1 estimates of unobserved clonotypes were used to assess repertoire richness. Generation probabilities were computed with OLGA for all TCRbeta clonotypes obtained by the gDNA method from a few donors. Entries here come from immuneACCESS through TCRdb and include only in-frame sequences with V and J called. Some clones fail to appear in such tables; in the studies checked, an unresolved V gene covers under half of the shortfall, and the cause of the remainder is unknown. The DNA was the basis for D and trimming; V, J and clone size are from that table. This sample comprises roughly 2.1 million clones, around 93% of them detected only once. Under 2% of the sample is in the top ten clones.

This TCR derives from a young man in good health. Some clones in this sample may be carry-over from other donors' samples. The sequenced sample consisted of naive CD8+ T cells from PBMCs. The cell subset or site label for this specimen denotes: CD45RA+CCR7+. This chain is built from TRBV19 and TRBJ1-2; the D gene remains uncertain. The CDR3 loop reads CASSSALTYGYTF. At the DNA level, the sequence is TGTGCCAGTAGTTCAGCCCTAACCTATGGCTACACCTTC.